What follows are 7 T cell receptor beta chains derived from one specimen sequenced in a study of T cells in Graves' hyperthyroidism and ophthalmopathy. RNA transcripts served as the template for amplifying TCR beta CDR3 regions. An initial round of RT-PCR targeting the TCR CDR3 relied on the HTBI primer set. A single record per CDR3 protein comes from TCRdb applying MiXCR to the multiplex PCR reads. The sample yields about 570,000 distinct CDR3 sequences, 11% to 15% seen once. The sample was blood. Receptors were obtained from a woman aged 40 to 55 with Graves' hyperthyroidism.

This clonotype has only a few counts. The chain is built from TRBV25-1 and TRBJ2-7; TRBD1 might be the D (7 bases). In germline, CDR1 is MGHDK, CDR2 SYGVNS. The CDR3 length is 16 residues. V was cut by 2 bases and J by 3 bases, with 17 bases left in between. The CDR3 DNA sequence: TGTGCCAGCAGTGAAGGAGGAGGGGGCGCTTTCTACGAGCAGTACTTC. Protein sequence: CASSEGGGGAFYEQYF.

This clonotype has just a few counts. The gene calls are TRBV9 and TRBJ2-2, with 11 bases lining up with TRBD1. Germline V gene data show CDR1 as SGDLS and CDR2 as YYNGEE. The CDR3 runs to 18 residues. Trimming cost V 3 bases and J 6 bases; bases outside gene matches: 13. CDR3 in amino acids: CASSARNPDRGPAGELFF. DNA for the CDR3: TGTGCCAGCAGCGCGAGAAACCCGGACAGGGGGCCGGCCGGGGAGCTGTTTTTT.

The chain couples TRBV18 to TRBJ1-5, with a weak D call TRBD1 (5 bases). This CDR3 has 14 amino acids. Germline CDR1 is KGHSH and CDR2 is LQKENI. The V gene lost 5 bases and the J gene lost 6 bases, with 14 bases spanning the gap. In nucleotides, the CDR3 is TGTGCCAGCTCAATGCAGGGAGAGTCTCAGCCCCAGCATTTT. It is translated as CASSMQGESQPQHF.

The gene calls are TRBV3-1 and TRBJ2-5; 7 nucleotides line up with TRBD1. This CDR3 contains 15 residues. Germline CDR1 is LGHDT and CDR2 is YNNKEL (reference sequence). Unmatched junction bases numbered 6, after V lost 1 base and J lost 4 bases. DNA for the CDR3: TGTGCCAGCAGCCAAGGCCACTCAGGGGGAGAGACCCAGTACTTC. It is translated as CASSQGHSGGETQYF.

The chain uses TRBV19 and TRBJ2-2; 8 bases agree with TRBD1. V shed 8 bases, J shed 8 bases, and the junction held 10 bases outside the gene matches. The CDR3 spans 14 residues. Germline CDR1 and CDR2: LNHDA and SQIVND (reference sequence). For the CDR3, the DNA is TGTGCCAGTCGACAGGGGCGGTTGTTGGGGGAGCTGTTTTTT. This codes for CASRQGRLLGELFF.

This clonotype was picked up many times. This sequence joins TRBV28 and TRBJ1-5, with 9 bases matching TRBD1. From germline, CDR1 is MDHEN and CDR2 SYDVKM. The junction had 10 bases not matched to a gene; V was cut back by 7 bases and J by 6 bases. The CDR3 spans 15 residues. CDR3 protein: CASTTGTGNTQPQHF. Here the CDR3 DNA reads TGTGCCAGCACCACCGGGACAGGGAACACTCAGCCCCAGCATTTT.

This clonotype has ten or more counts. The chain has TRBV14 and TRBJ2-1, with a possible D match to TRBD2 (5 bases). CDR3 length: 12 residues. The V gene's germline CDR1 is SGHDN and CDR2 FVKESK. V was shortened by 2 bases and J by 7 bases, with 6 bases between the two germline ends. The CDR3 spells CASSQRGNEQFF. The DNA of the CDR3 is TGTGCCAGCAGCCAACGGGGAAATGAGCAGTTCTTC.